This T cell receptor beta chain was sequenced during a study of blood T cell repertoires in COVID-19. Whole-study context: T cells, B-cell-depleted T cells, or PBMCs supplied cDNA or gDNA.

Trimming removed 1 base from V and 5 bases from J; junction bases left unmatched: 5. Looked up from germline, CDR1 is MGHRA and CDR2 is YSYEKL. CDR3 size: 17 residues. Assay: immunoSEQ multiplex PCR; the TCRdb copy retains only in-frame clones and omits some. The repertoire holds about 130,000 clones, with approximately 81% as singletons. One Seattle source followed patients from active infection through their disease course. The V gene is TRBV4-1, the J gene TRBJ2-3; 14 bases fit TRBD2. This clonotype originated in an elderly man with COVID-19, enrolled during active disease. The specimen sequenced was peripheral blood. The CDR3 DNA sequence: TGCGCCAGCAGCCAAGGGCAGGGACTAGCGGGGGAAGATACGCAGTATTTT. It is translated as CASSQGQGLAGEDTQYF.